These 28 T cell receptor beta chains were all obtained from the same sample, sequenced in a study of shared clonotypes between healthy human individuals. Clones were sequenced by immunoSEQ multiplex PCR, and TCRdb holds only the in-frame ones, with some missing. The repertoire holds around 2.5 million clones, with 80% to 95% as singletons. Sequencing input: naive CD4+ T cells from PBMCs. As to subset: CD45RA+ positively selected. These receptors were obtained from a man between 18 and 29 years old in good health. Some clones in this sample may be carry-over from other donors' samples.

The CDR3 region has the DNA TGTGCCAGCAGTCGGGGGGGGCCCAGGTACAATCAGCCCCAGCATTTT. This codes for CASSRGGPRYNQPQHF. The rearrangement links TRBV27 to TRBJ1-5; tentative D call: TRBD1 (6 bases). The CDR3 has 16 amino acids. The germline gives CDR1 MNHEY, CDR2 SMNVEV (reference sequence). V gave up 5 bases and J gave up 3 bases, with 17 bases separating them.

Comments on this clone: Other nucleotide sequences from this sample produce the same CDR3. The V gene is TRBV19, the J gene TRBJ1-5, with a tentative D call TRBD1 (6 bases). Trimming left V 5 bases short and J 6 bases short, with 11 bases between. CDR1 and CDR2 from the germline V gene are LNHDA and SQIVND (reference sequence). This CDR3 region has 13 residues. CDR3 DNA sequence: TGTGCCAGTAGTGTTCAGGGGAGTCAGCCCCAGCATTTT. This translates into CASSVQGSQPQHF.

This chain links TRBV27 with TRBJ2-2; D gene uncertain. The ends were cut back, 3 bases at V and 3 bases at J, with 11 bases in the middle. This CDR3 region has 15 residues. Germline V gene lookup returns CDR1 MNHEY and CDR2 SMNVEV (reference sequence). CDR3 in amino acids: CASSFNRADTGELFF. DNA for the CDR3: TGTGCCAGCAGTTTTAATAGGGCGGACACCGGGGAGCTGTTTTTT.

This rearrangement joins TRBV6-5 to TRBJ2-3; tentative D call: TRBD2 (5 bases). Per germline, CDR1 MNHEY and CDR2 SVGAGI. The CDR3 spans 13 residues. Trimming took 7 bases from V and 6 from J, leaving 14 bases between them. CDR3 DNA sequence: TGTGCCAGCACCAAACAGCGGTGGGATACGCAGTATTTT. Its protein product is CASTKQRWDTQYF.

A remark on this clone: The same CDR3 can be traced to other DNA sequences in this sample. The chain uses TRBV18 and TRBJ1-1; tentative D call: TRBD1 (5 bases). The CDR3 has 15 amino acids. Trimming took 3 bases from V and 0 from J, leaving 11 bases between them. CDR1 is KGHSH and CDR2 is LQKENI in the germline V gene. In DNA, the CDR3 is TGTGCCAGCTCACCGGGGGGATCCCTGAACACTGAAGCTTTCTTT. It encodes CASSPGGSLNTEAFF.

The rearrangement links TRBV4-2 to TRBJ1-4; possibly TRBD1 for D (5 bases). V gave up 0 bases and J gave up 8 bases, with 16 bases separating them. From germline, CDR1 is LGHNA and CDR2 YNFKEQ. The CDR3 length is 16 residues. CDR3 DNA sequence: TGTGCCAGCAGCCAAGAGGGCGCAACTAAGGGGGAAAAACTGTTTTTT. This codes for CASSQEGATKGEKLFF.

This chain uses TRBV19 with TRBJ2-7; 9 bases agree with TRBD1. Germline CDR1 reads LNHDA; CDR2 reads SQIVND (reference sequence). The V segment lost 2 bases and the J segment 5 bases; nucleotides outside the gene matches: 4. The CDR3 spans 14 residues. The CDR3 DNA sequence: TGTGCCAGTAGTATAAGAGGGACAGGGAACGAGCAGTACTTC. This sequence encodes CASSIRGTGNEQYF.

V is TRBV29-1 and J is TRBJ2-1; D is uncertain. Trimming took 8 bases from V and 6 from J, leaving 8 bases between them. CDR3 length: 10 residues. Germline-derived CDR1 and CDR2 are SQVTM and ANQGSEA. The CDR3 reads CSTGSNEQFF. CDR3 coding DNA: TGCAGCACTGGAAGCAATGAGCAGTTCTTC.

This chain links TRBV28 with TRBJ2-7, with D perhaps matching TRBD1 (5 bases). CDR1 and CDR2 from the germline V gene are MDHEN and SYDVKM. The CDR3 sequence is 13 residues long. V lost 5 bases and J lost 6, with 14 bases in between. The CDR3 protein is CASSTAGFREQYF. The DNA for the CDR3 is TGTGCCAGCAGTACGGCAGGGTTCCGCGAGCAGTACTTC.

The chain couples TRBV5-6 to TRBJ2-3; TRBD2 agrees at 9 bases. Germline V gives CDR1 SGHDT, CDR2 YYEEEE. This CDR3 has 16 amino acids. Trimming at V came to 3 bases and at J to 2 bases, leaving 7 bases not matched to a gene. CDR3: CASSYYLAGITDTQYF. CDR3 sequence (DNA): TGTGCCAGCAGCTACTACCTAGCGGGAATCACAGATACGCAGTATTTT.

This chain links TRBV6-1 with TRBJ2-7, with TRBD2 identical over 7 bases. From germline, CDR1 is MNHNS and CDR2 SASEGT. V lost 7 bases, J lost 5 bases, and 14 bases stayed unmatched. The CDR3 length is 15 residues. The CDR3: CASIWGGKVTDEQYF. CDR3 DNA sequence: TGTGCCAGCATATGGGGGGGGAAGGTTACGGACGAGCAGTACTTC.

Worth noting for this clone: The same CDR3 also results from other DNA sequences found in this sample. This chain links TRBV7-2 with TRBJ2-5; 7 bases are shared with TRBD2. Trimming removed 3 bases from V and 1 base from J; junction bases left unmatched: 2. This CDR3 has 14 residues. The germline gives CDR1 SGHTA, CDR2 FQGNSA. DNA for the CDR3: TGTGCCAGCAGCTTCCAGCGGGGCCAAGAGACCCAGTACTTC. Protein: CASSFQRGQETQYF.

This rearrangement joins TRBV7-9 to TRBJ1-1, with TRBD1 matching over 9 bases. The germline V gene encodes CDR1 SEHNR and CDR2 FQNEAQ (reference sequence). V was pared by 2 bases and J by 6 bases, with 10 bases of the junction left unmatched. The CDR3 covers 16 residues. The DNA of the CDR3 is TGTGCCAGCAGCTTACTACCGGGACAGGGCAAGGCTGAAGCTTTCTTT. Encoded protein: CASSLLPGQGKAEAFF.

The genes are TRBV27 and TRBJ2-1; tentative D call: TRBD2 (6 bases). The germline V and J ends were trimmed by 5 bases and 1 base, with 15 bases remaining between them. The CDR3 is 16 residues long. Germline CDR1 reads MNHEY; CDR2 reads SMNVEV (reference sequence). CDR3 region: CASSPQGGPSYNEQFF. As DNA, the CDR3 is TGTGCCAGCAGTCCCCAGGGAGGTCCGTCCTACAATGAGCAGTTCTTC.

In its sample, this clone was seen once. The rearrangement uses TRBV10-2 and TRBJ2-1, with TRBD2 matching 10 bases. V shed 6 bases and J 3 bases; nucleotides not matched to a gene: 2. The CDR3 has 14 amino acids. Germline V gene lookup returns CDR1 WSHSY and CDR2 SAAADI. CDR3 amino acids: CASSPSGSYNEQFF. The CDR3 nucleotides are TGCGCCAGCAGCCCTAGCGGGAGCTACAATGAGCAGTTCTTC.

The chain couples TRBV7-9 to TRBJ2-2; maybe TRBD2 (5 bases). Between the trimmed V and J ends, which lost 6 bases and 5 bases, there was a span of 13 bases. The CDR3 is made up of 14 amino acids. Germline values: CDR1 SEHNR, CDR2 FQNEAQ (reference sequence). Here the CDR3 DNA reads TGTGCCAGCAGTCCCCTAGCTCAGACCGGGGAGCTGTTTTTT. It yields the protein CASSPLAQTGELFF.

The DNA of the CDR3 is TGTGCCAGCAGCGCCAGTGTGGGGGCTGAAGCTTTCTTT. Translating it yields CASSASVGAEAFF. The chain couples TRBV7-3 to TRBJ1-1; tentative D call: TRBD1 (5 bases). Looked up from germline, CDR1 is SGHTA and CDR2 is FQGTGA. The V end lost 5 bases, the J end lost 6 bases, and 13 bases lay between the germline ends. This CDR3 contains 13 residues.

A remark on this clone: Different DNA sequences within this sample yield the same CDR3. The chain couples TRBV28 to TRBJ2-2; D is undetermined. Germline V gene data show CDR1 as MDHEN and CDR2 as SYDVKM. V lost 3 bases and J lost 6, with 5 bases in between. This CDR3 region has 12 residues. The CDR3 region is CASSFLSGELFF. In DNA, the CDR3 is TGTGCCAGCAGTTTTCTTTCCGGGGAGCTGTTTTTT.

The rearrangement links TRBV19 to TRBJ1-5; 8 bases align to TRBD1. J gave up 6 bases and V 5 bases, and 15 bases lay outside the gene matches. CDR3 size: 17 residues. Germline V gene lookup returns CDR1 LNHDA and CDR2 SQIVND (reference sequence). CDR3 DNA: TGTGCCAGTAGTCCGGGACAGGAAGCCATCACGAGTCAGCCCCAGCATTTT. Residues: CASSPGQEAITSQPQHF. The entire variable domain, with the rest obtained from reference TRBV19 and TRBJ1-5, is as follows: DGGITQSPKYLFRKEGQNVTLSCEQNLNHDAMYWYRQDPGQGLRLIYYSQIVNDFQKGDIAEGYSVSREKKESFPLTVTSAQKNPTAFYLCASSPGQEAITSQPQHFGDGTRLSIL.

The rearrangement joins TRBV2 to TRBJ2-4; no clear D. V lost 4 bases to trimming and J lost 1 base, with 8 bases between them. Germline assignment: CDR1 SNHLY and CDR2 FYNNEI. The CDR3 sequence is 14 residues long. The CDR3 is CASSAPWAKNIQYF. The CDR3 DNA is TGTGCCAGCAGTGCCCCGTGGGCCAAAAACATTCAGTACTTC.

V usage is TRBV19 and J usage is TRBJ1-2; 7 nucleotides align to TRBD1. J gave up 3 bases and V 6 bases, and 7 bases lay outside the gene matches. Germline V lookup: CDR1 LNHDA, CDR2 SQIVND (reference sequence). The CDR3 length is 14 residues. DNA of the CDR3: TGTGCCAGTAGAGGTGACAGGGCGTACTATGGCTACACCTTC. Translated: CASRGDRAYYGYTF.

The chain joins TRBV28 to TRBJ2-7; no clear D. V lost 5 bases, J lost 2 bases, and 10 bases lay in between. The CDR3 is 13 residues long. CDR1 and CDR2 from the germline V gene are MDHEN and SYDVKM. The CDR3 here is CASSQPYTYEQYF. As DNA, the CDR3 is TGTGCCAGCAGTCAACCGTATACCTACGAGCAGTACTTC. Using reference TRBV28 and TRBJ2-7 for the parts outside the CDR3, the full variable domain is DVKVTQSSRYLVKRTGEKVFLECVQDMDHENMFWYRQDPGLGLRLIYFSYDVKMKEKGDIPEGYSVSREKKERFSLILESASTNQTSMYLCASSQPYTYEQYFGPGTRLTVT.

This chain uses TRBV2 with TRBJ2-6; D is ambiguous. Germline loops: CDR1 SNHLY, CDR2 FYNNEI. This CDR3 region has 15 residues. With 5 bases removed from V and 3 bases from J, the gap between germline ends came to 11 bases. CDR3 in DNA: TGTGCCAGCAGTCTATCGAGGAGTGGGGCCAACGTCCTGACTTTC. Translation gives CASSLSRSGANVLTF.

This clone has a handful of counts. The same CDR3 can be traced to other DNA sequences in this sample. The chain employs TRBV6-5 and TRBJ1-1; the D gene is possibly TRBD1 (6 bases). The CDR3 consists of 13 residues. V was cut by 5 bases and J by 0 bases, with 7 bases left in between. Germline V gene data show CDR1 as MNHEY and CDR2 as SVGAGI. CDR3 region: CASSRTVNTEAFF. The CDR3 DNA reads as TGTGCCAGCAGTCGGACAGTGAACACTGAAGCTTTCTTT.

The chain employs TRBV5-1 and TRBJ1-2; D is perhaps TRBD1 (6 bases). The CDR3 has 16 residues. Deletions cut 4 bases from V and 3 bases from J, with 19 bases between. The germline gives CDR1 SGHRS, CDR2 YFSETQ. For the CDR3, the DNA is TGCGCCAGCAGCGCACAACAGGGTGGGTTCGACTATGGCTACACCTTC. Protein: CASSAQQGGFDYGYTF.

This rearrangement joins TRBV28 to TRBJ2-7, with unresolved D. The CDR3 contains 16 residues. With 6 bases removed from V and 3 bases from J, the gap between germline ends came to 21 bases. Germline loops: CDR1 MDHEN, CDR2 SYDVKM. The CDR3 DNA sequence: TGTGCCAGCAGGCCCCGGACGGGTAGCCGGAACTACGAGCAGTACTTC. The encoded protein is CASRPRTGSRNYEQYF.

The V gene is TRBV11-3, the J gene TRBJ2-3; 10 positions match TRBD2. Losses at the gene ends were 5 bases for V and 2 bases for J; bases not matched to a gene: 4. Germline V lookup: CDR1 SGHNT, CDR2 YENEEA. This CDR3 region has 15 residues. The CDR3 coding sequence is TGTGCCAGCAGCCCCGGACTAGCGGCCACAGATACGCAGTATTTT. This encodes CASSPGLAATDTQYF.

This clone showed up just once. The rearrangement uses TRBV5-1 and TRBJ2-2, with 12 bases fitting TRBD2. CDR1 and CDR2 from the germline V gene are SGHRS and YFSETQ. The CDR3 loop spans 18 amino acids. The J segment lost 4 bases and the V segment lost 0 bases, leaving 7 bases of the junction unmatched. The DNA for the CDR3 is TGCGCCAGCAGCTTGGTTCTAGCGGGAGGGCCGGGCACCGGGGAGCTGTTTTTT. This translates into CASSLVLAGGPGTGELFF.